This passage covers 2 T cell receptor beta chains from one sample sequenced in a study of early T cells in non-severe SARS-CoV-2 infection. MiXCR, run by TCRdb on the 5' RACE reads, gives a single entry per CDR3 protein. This table has some 52,000 distinct CDR3 sequences, around 8% appearing once. Sequenced sample: whole blood. The receptors come from an adult who was a healthcare worker with PCR-confirmed SARS-CoV-2 infection or an uninfected control (not recorded which).

This clonotype has at least ten counts. The DNA for the CDR3 is TGTGCCAGCAGAGCGAACACTGAAGCTTTCTTT. Its translation is CASRANTEAFF. The chain combines TRBV25-1 with TRBJ1-1; D unclear. Germline CDR1 MGHDK, CDR2 SYGVNS. Trimming removed 6 bases from V and 1 base from J, with 3 bases in between. The CDR3 loop spans 11 amino acids.

V and J are TRBV6-2 or TRBV6-3 and TRBJ2-7; the D gene is possibly TRBD1 (5 bases). V was trimmed by 8 bases and J by 2 bases, leaving 10 bases between them. Germline CDR1 is MNHEY and CDR2 is SVGEGT. This CDR3 is 12 amino acids long. The CDR3 nucleotides read TGTGCCAGCGCCCAGGGTCCCTACGAGCAGTACTTC. Amino acids: CASAQGPYEQYF.